This T cell receptor (beta chain) is drawn from a study of cytomegalovirus exposure and HLA in healthy donors. The wider study: Samples from HLA-typed donors yielded about 85 million unique TCRs in an early data release.

Researchers ran the PCR with 60 Vbeta and 13 Jbeta primers. Authors' data handling: Roughly 10 million shared chains were among approximately 80 million unique TCR beta chains counted in a later analysis. The protocol was immunoSEQ multiplex PCR, while the TCRdb copy is restricted to in-frame clones and leaves out a portion. The DNA was the basis for D and trimming; V, J and clone size are from that table. The sample has about 110,000 clones, roughly 80% seen once. The specimen sequenced was PBMCs. The TCR originated in a man aged 25 to 40 in good health and CMV-seropositive.

The CDR3 here is CASSAGFATNEKLFF. In DNA, the CDR3 is TGTGCCAGCAGCGCAGGGTTTGCAACTAATGAAAAACTGTTTTTT. V is TRBV5-8 and J is TRBJ1-4, with D maybe TRBD1 (5 bases). Trimming removed 4 bases from V and 0 bases from J, with 10 bases in between. Per germline, CDR1 SGHTS and CDR2 YDEGEE. The CDR3 consists of 15 residues.